This T cell receptor (beta chain) is from a study of identical twins (TCRdb year 2016). With regard to the full study: The study deep-sequenced TCR alpha and beta repertoires from monozygotic twins, unrelated adults of various ages and cord blood to test whether fetal clonotypes persist. Replicate twin experiments were performed at different times using different library preparation protocols to rule out contamination. Study-wide findings and limitations: In monozygotic twins, out-of-frame TCR alpha sharing was systematically underestimated by recombination models, although the models agreed with sharing between unrelated individuals. Invariant T cells such as MAIT and iNKT could partly confound zero-insertion analyses, though diverse VJ usage argued against this for most clonotypes. Because the same donors could not be followed over many years, the conclusions relied on cross-sectional statistical analysis. Compared with coincidental sharing between unrelated individuals, an excess of low generation-probability sequences was observed among out-of-frame TCR alpha sequences shared between twins. A weaker excess of twin sharing was found in beta out-of-frame sequences because the signal-to-noise ratio was lowered by fewer shared sequences. Fewer insertions were carried by abundant cord blood beta clonotypes; a weaker similar trend was observed in young adult naive repertoires, while no such trend was observed in memory repertoires.

Every donor was a healthy Caucasian. The twin cohort comprised three pairs of female monozygotic twins, all aged about 18 to 29 years. CD4+ and CD8+ T cell populations were isolated with positive isolation kits from Invitrogen. Of note for this clonotype: Its recognized antigen is unknown. Qualities for individual bases were not recorded, and no much larger clone is one base off.

CDR1 and CDR2 are read off the germline V gene as SGHRS and YFSETQ. V is shortened by 0 bases, J by 4 bases, and the region joining them spans 8 bases. Including the terminal cysteine and phenylalanine, the CDR3 comprises 15 residues. Just the 45-base CDR3 DNA is kept, in frame starting at base 1. The protocol used for the library was 5' RACE. Reads for this sample came from an Illumina HiSeq 2000. A universal primer binding site was added through template switching, and the final cDNA carried a unique molecular identifier so that TCR cDNA molecules could be counted accurately. Specific primers in the conserved constant-segment region were used to synthesize first-strand cDNA for the TCR alpha and beta chains. To control for contamination, every cDNA library carried two barcodes: a SMART-Mk sample barcode plus Illumina barcodes. TruSeq adapter sequences along with Illumina sample barcodes were introduced in two successive PCR steps. The TCR alpha and beta cDNA libraries were sequenced on the Illumina HiSeq platform using custom primers. Under the source paper's analysis protocol: Unique molecular identifiers were extracted from raw reads with MiGEC, and CDR3 positions were determined with MiXCR. For each individual, recombination models were inferred using an EM algorithm with the repgenHMM and IGoR tools. Shared clonotype analysis was performed with the tcR package in R, normalizing sharing by the product of cloneset sizes. To study raw recombination without the effects of thymic and clonal selection, out-of-frame nonproductive sequences were analyzed. TCRdb handled the public reads itself, with Q25 trimming in fastp and clone calling in MiXCR, and kept productive beta chains. CDR3 protein duplicates are merged, each entry listing the most common genes and DNA. The V and J calls come from TCRdb's annotation, not from the publication. Present in this sample are 500,000 to 650,000 distinct CDR3 sequences, approximately 20% of which were seen just once. Of the sample, approximately 0.52% is held by the ten largest clones.

The same data also contributed to another study, on yellow fever vaccine responses in identical twins. Per the second study: The authors reported that the T cell response to vaccination in identical twins appeared partly convergent and partly personalized. In identical twins, the study followed T cell clones that responded to the vaccine with precision.

Recombination linked TRBV5-1 to TRBJ1-6; there is no confident call for the D gene. The sequence derives from a woman aged 18-29 years in good health. The specimen sequenced was CD4+ T cells sorted from blood. The CDR3 protein: CASSLAADYNSPLHF. At the DNA level, the sequence is TGCGCCAGCAGCTTGGCGGCGGATTATAATTCACCCCTCCACTTT.